This entry features one TCR beta chain sequence. Its antigen remains unidentified. Clones were read by immunoSEQ multiplex PCR, and TCRdb kept only the in-frame ones, dropping some. The sample has tens of thousands of clones, approximately 84% seen once. These data come from a study of T cells in narcolepsy. Study summary: Patients with NT1 or NT2 and healthy control donors were enrolled. Study results and caveats: Comparing one patient's CSF and blood CD4+ clonotypes highlighted HCRT- and TRIB2-specific autoreactive clonotypes. Some memory CD4+ repertoires had no autoreactive clone sequences. Healthy controls reportedly lacked the autoreactive clonotypes serially found in patients' blood.

Germline V gene sequence: CDR1 MDHEN, CDR2 SYDVKM. V lost 5 bases and J lost 2, with 16 bases in between. The CDR3 has 16 amino acids. J is TRBJ2-1 and V is TRBV28; D not resolved. The clonotype was recovered from a human donor with narcolepsy. The sample taken for sequencing was CD45RA- memory CD4+ T cells from PBMCs. The CDR3 protein is CASSPPGPGPYNEQFF. Here the CDR3 DNA reads TGTGCCAGCAGTCCCCCCGGGCCTGGCCCCTACAATGAGCAGTTCTTC.